One sample yielded the 23 T cell receptor beta chains listed below, sequenced in a study of T cells in localized non-small cell lung cancer. Clones were sequenced by immunoSEQ multiplex PCR, and TCRdb holds only the in-frame ones, with some missing. The table records 14,000 to 15,000 clones, more than 80% of them present only once. The sample here was peripheral blood, taken before any cancer treatment. Source of these receptors: a female donor of 60 years or more with stage I squamous cell lung carcinoma.

This clone appeared a few times. The rearrangement links TRBV4-3 to TRBJ1-1, with 8 bases matching TRBD1. V shed 2 bases and J 6 bases; nucleotides not matched to a gene: 2. The CDR3 covers 13 residues. The V gene's germline CDR1 is LGHNA and CDR2 YSLEER. In DNA, the CDR3 is TGCGCCAGCAGCCAACAGGGGGCGGCTGAAGCTTTCTTT. As protein: CASSQQGAAEAFF.

The CDR3 is CASSSRTVSDTQYF. CDR3 DNA sequence: TGTGCCAGCAGCTCACGGACAGTCTCAGATACGCAGTATTTT. The chain uses TRBV11-3 and TRBJ2-3; maybe TRBD1 (6 bases). This CDR3 has 14 amino acids. V dropped 4 bases and J dropped 4 bases, with 12 bases sitting between them. The germline gives CDR1 SGHNT, CDR2 YENEEA. The complete variable domain, with remaining parts taken from reference TRBV11-3 and TRBJ2-3, reads EAGVVQSPRYKIIEKKQPVAFWCNPISGHNTLYWYLQNLGQGPELLIRYENEEAVDDSQLPKDRFSAERLKGVDSTLKIQPAELGDSAVYLCASSSRTVSDTQYFGPGTRLTVL.

The chain links TRBV6-4 to TRBJ1-5, with TRBD1 as a possible D gene (5 bases). The CDR3 has 14 residues. With 9 bases removed from V and 6 bases from J, the gap between germline ends came to 18 bases. CDR1 and CDR2 from the germline V gene are MRHNA and SNTAGT. CDR3 region: CASKAGGVGQPQHF. CDR3 DNA sequence: TGTGCCAGTAAGGCGGGGGGGGTCGGTCAGCCCCAGCATTTT.

The CDR3 reads CASSLVGETDTQYF. CDR3 sequence (DNA): TGTGCCAGCAGCTTGGTGGGGGAGACAGATACGCAGTATTTT. The chain carries TRBV7-9 and TRBJ2-3; D possibly matches TRBD1 or TRBD2 (5 bases each). Germline assignment: CDR1 SEHNR and CDR2 FQNEAQ (reference sequence). The length of the CDR3 is 14 residues. Trimming removed 3 bases from V and 3 bases from J, with 10 bases in between.

CDR3 bases: TGTGCCAGTGGATTTGACAGGGATTCTTTCTTGAACACTGAAGCTTTCTTT. Translation: CASGFDRDSFLNTEAFF. The chain has TRBV19 and TRBJ1-1; TRBD1 matches at 7 bases. With 8 bases clipped from V and 0 bases from J, the junction kept 15 bases outside the gene matches. Germline-derived CDR1 and CDR2 are LNHDA and SQIVND (reference sequence). This CDR3 is 17 amino acids long.

The V gene is TRBV6-5, the J gene TRBJ1-5, with D hard to call. V gave up 6 bases and J gave up 6 bases, with 18 bases separating them. CDR3 length: 15 residues. Germline CDR1 and CDR2: MNHEY and SVGAGI. The CDR3 DNA reads TGTGCCAGCAGCGTCGAGGGATCCGGCTCTCAGCCCCAGCATTTT. This encodes CASSVEGSGSQPQHF.

V gene TRBV6-1 combines with J gene TRBJ1-1; D not certain. The CDR3 sequence is 13 residues long. The germline gives CDR1 MNHNS, CDR2 SASEGT. The V end was cut by 7 bases, the J end by 2 bases, with 11 bases between. The CDR3 reads CASKRDPNTEAFF. The CDR3 nucleotides read TGTGCCAGCAAGAGAGACCCCAACACTGAAGCTTTCTTT.

This clone was detected only once. J is TRBJ2-7 and V is TRBV18; 10 bases match TRBD1. Germline CDR1 and CDR2: KGHSH and LQKENI. Trimming at V came to 2 bases and at J to 2 bases, leaving 3 bases not matched to a gene. This CDR3 comprises 15 residues. The CDR3 region has the DNA TGTGCCAGCTCACCAGGACAGGGGGTTCCCTACGAGCAGTACTTC. Protein product: CASSPGQGVPYEQYF.

The chain is built from TRBV28 and TRBJ2-7; maybe TRBD2 (6 bases). V was shortened by 1 base and J by 2 bases, with 12 bases between the two germline ends. The germline V gene encodes CDR1 MDHEN and CDR2 SYDVKM. The CDR3 is 15 residues long. The CDR3 DNA follows: TGTGCCAGCAGTTTATACGGGAGTTCGGCCTACGAGCAGTACTTC. It encodes CASSLYGSSAYEQYF.

The rearrangement joins TRBV19 to TRBJ2-7; no clear D. The CDR3 is 15 amino acids. Germline V CDR1 and CDR2: LNHDA, SQIVND (reference sequence). Trimming removed 3 bases at V and 5 bases at J, with 17 bases between. The DNA of the CDR3 is TGTGCCAGTAGTATCCGGGCAGCCGACGGCCACGAGCAGTACTTC. Amino acids: CASSIRAADGHEQYF. Together with reference TRBV19 and TRBJ2-7, the CDR3 gives the full variable domain: DGGITQSPKYLFRKEGQNVTLSCEQNLNHDAMYWYRQDPGQGLRLIYYSQIVNDFQKGDIAEGYSVSREKKESFPLTVTSAQKNPTAFYLCASSIRAADGHEQYFGPGTRLTVT.

This chain joins TRBV6-9 and TRBJ1-6; D is unclear. The CDR3 covers 15 residues. Between the trimmed V and J ends, which lost 5 bases and 5 bases, there was a span of 13 bases. Germline V lookup: CDR1 MNHGY, CDR2 SVAAGI. This chain's CDR3 is CASSESAENNSPLHF. For the CDR3, the DNA is TGTGCCAGCAGTGAATCGGCAGAAAATAATTCACCCCTCCACTTT.

J is TRBJ2-3 and V is TRBV18; 8 bases align to TRBD2. Germline V CDR1 and CDR2: KGHSH, LQKENI. The ends lost 1 base at V and 4 bases at J; junction bases unmatched: 4. The CDR3 is 15 amino acids. This chain's CDR3 is CASSPLGGVADTQYF. The CDR3 bases are TGTGCCAGCTCACCACTCGGGGGGGTCGCAGATACGCAGTATTTT.

The chain uses TRBV6-6 and TRBJ1-2; TRBD1 matches 7 bases. Trimming removed 8 bases from V and 6 bases from J; junction bases left unmatched: 12. There are 14 residues in the CDR3. Germline V gene data show CDR1 as MNHNY and CDR2 as SVGAGI (reference sequence). The CDR3 sequence: CASGILQGLNGYTF. CDR3 coding DNA: TGTGCCAGCGGAATACTACAGGGGTTAAATGGCTACACCTTC.

The CDR3, as DNA: TGTGCCAGCAGCTTGGCTAGCGGGAACAATGAGCAGTTCTTC. Translating it yields CASSLASGNNEQFF. The chain recombines TRBV7-2 with TRBJ2-1; TRBD2 matches at 9 bases. V lost 3 bases to trimming and J lost 5 bases; unmatched junction nucleotides: 2. Germline CDR1 reads SGHTA; CDR2 reads FQGNSA. The CDR3 loop spans 14 amino acids.

The CDR3 DNA follows: TGTGCCAGCAGTGAGGGGACAGCAACAGATACGCAGTATTTT. Protein product: CASSEGTATDTQYF. The rearrangement links TRBV6-4 to TRBJ2-3, with TRBD1 matching over 7 bases. This CDR3 comprises 14 residues. Germline values: CDR1 MRHNA, CDR2 SNTAGT. V lost 3 bases to trimming and J lost 3 bases; unmatched junction nucleotides: 3.

The rearrangement links TRBV14 to TRBJ1-3; D gene ambiguous. The CDR3 sequence is 15 residues long. The V gene lost 4 bases and the J gene lost 2 bases, with 12 bases spanning the gap. CDR1 is SGHDN, CDR2 FVKESK, per germline. The CDR3 reads CASSLRSGTGNTIYF. CDR3 nucleotides: TGTGCCAGCAGCCTGAGGTCAGGAACTGGAAACACCATATATTTT. Combining the CDR3 with reference TRBV14 and TRBJ1-3 gives the whole variable domain EAGVTQFPSHSVIEKGQTVTLRCDPISGHDNLYWYRRVMGKEIKFLLHFVKESKQDESGMPNNRFLAERTGGTYSTLKVQPAELEDSGVYFCASSLRSGTGNTIYFGEGSWLTVV.

The chain combines TRBV5-4 with TRBJ1-1; a weak D match, TRBD1 (6 bases). This CDR3 is built from 14 residues. Trimming shortened V by 0 bases and J by 8 bases, and 14 bases separated the two germline ends. CDR1 and CDR2 from the germline V gene are SGHNT and YYREEE (reference sequence). The CDR3 here is CASSLEDTGNEAFF. For the CDR3, the DNA is TGTGCCAGCAGCTTGGAAGACACAGGGAACGAAGCTTTCTTT.

The rearrangement joins TRBV5-1 to TRBJ1-1; D ambiguous. Germline V lookup: CDR1 SGHRS, CDR2 YFSETQ. This CDR3 has 13 amino acids. V was trimmed by 7 bases and J by 0 bases, leaving 10 bases between them. CDR3 protein: CASSITLNTEAFF. As DNA, the CDR3 is TGCGCCAGCTCCATTACCTTGAACACTGAAGCTTTCTTT.

J is TRBJ2-2 and V is TRBV6-1, with 10 bases identical to TRBD1. The germline V gene encodes CDR1 MNHNS and CDR2 SASEGT. The V and J ends lost 6 bases and 4 bases, in that order; junction bases with no gene match: 5. CDR3 length: 15 residues. CDR3 loop: CASSGRTGGTGELFF. DNA for the CDR3: TGTGCCAGCAGCGGTCGGACAGGGGGCACCGGGGAGCTGTTTTTT.

The chain is built from TRBV11-2 and TRBJ2-7, with TRBD2 as a possible D gene (6 bases). The CDR3 contains 15 residues. Germline V gene data show CDR1 as SGHAT and CDR2 as FQNNGV. Between the trimmed V and J ends, which lost 5 bases and 4 bases, there was a span of 18 bases. CDR3 nucleotide sequence: TGTGCCAGCAGCCGTTTAGGTGGAGGGGAATACGAGCAGTACTTC. Translated, it gives CASSRLGGGEYEQYF. Using reference TRBV11-2 and TRBJ2-7 for the parts outside the CDR3, the full variable domain is EAGVAQSPRYKIIEKRQSVAFWCNPISGHATLYWYQQILGQGPKLLIQFQNNGVVDDSQLPKDRFSAERLKGVDSTLKIQPAKLEDSAVYLCASSRLGGGEYEQYFGPGTRLTVT.

The rearrangement links TRBV9 to TRBJ2-1; no reliable D call. CDR3 length: 15 amino acids. V was pared by 0 bases and J by 0 bases, with 7 bases between. In germline, CDR1 is SGDLS, CDR2 YYNGEE. DNA of the CDR3: TGTGCCAGCAGCGTAGCGCCGAGCTCCTACAATGAGCAGTTCTTC. Translation gives CASSVAPSSYNEQFF.

The chain links TRBV19 to TRBJ1-2, with 7 bases identical to TRBD1. Trimming cost V 2 bases and J 8 bases; bases outside gene matches: 2. There are 12 residues in the CDR3. Germline V gene lookup returns CDR1 LNHDA and CDR2 SQIVND (reference sequence). Here the CDR3 reads CASSIRQGGYTF. In DNA, the CDR3 is TGTGCCAGTAGTATAAGACAGGGAGGCTACACCTTC.

This rearrangement joins TRBV7-2 to TRBJ2-7; D is possibly TRBD2 (5 bases). CDR3 length equals 15 residues. CDR1 and CDR2 (germline): SGHTA, FQGNSA. The V end lost 1 base, the J end lost 2 bases, and 12 bases lay between the germline ends. The CDR3 reads CASSLDTSLTYEQYF. The CDR3 nucleotides read TGTGCCAGCAGCTTAGATACTAGTCTTACCTACGAGCAGTACTTC.